One sample yielded the 16 T cell receptor beta chains listed below, sequenced in a study of blood T cell repertoires in COVID-19. Measured with immunoSEQ multiplex PCR; TCRdb has only the in-frame clones, and not every one. The table lists roughly 72,000 clones, over 80% of them singletons, with about 13% in the top ten. Sample: peripheral blood. Receptors were obtained from a woman aged 80 or older with acute or convalescent COVID-19.

This rearrangement joins TRBV9 to TRBJ2-2; D may be TRBD2 (6 bases). Germline CDR1 reads SGDLS; CDR2 reads YYNGEE. Trimming pared 5 bases from V and 6 bases from J, leaving 14 bases between. This CDR3 contains 14 residues. CDR3 protein: CASSLGGEAGELFF. The DNA for the CDR3 is TGTGCCAGCAGTCTAGGAGGGGAGGCCGGGGAGCTGTTTTTT.

This clone has just one count. The rearrangement uses TRBV5-1 and TRBJ1-2; 9 positions match TRBD1. V shed 4 bases, J shed 7 bases, and the junction held 8 bases outside the gene matches. Germline lookup yields CDR1 SGHRS and CDR2 YFSETQ. This CDR3 region has 14 residues. The CDR3 DNA sequence: TGCGCCAGCAGCGGTGGGGGACAGGGACGTGGCTACACCTTC. Translated, it gives CASSGGGQGRGYTF. The whole variable domain, filled in from reference TRBV5-1 and TRBJ1-2, reads KAGVTQTPRYLIKTRGQQVTLSCSPISGHRSVSWYQQTPGQGLQFLFEYFSETQRNKGNFPGRFSGRQFSNSRSEMNVSTLELGDSALYLCASSGGGQGRGYTFGSGTRLTVV.

V usage is TRBV27 and J usage is TRBJ2-2, with 10 bases that match TRBD2. V shed 9 bases and J 6 bases; nucleotides not matched to a gene: 13. The CDR3 loop spans 16 amino acids. Germline V lookup: CDR1 MNHEY, CDR2 SMNVEV (reference sequence). The CDR3 DNA reads as TGTGCCAGTCGGGGGGCTAGCGGGAGTTTGGCCGGGGAGCTGTTTTTT. Its translation is CASRGASGSLAGELFF.

The chain combines TRBV6-5 with TRBJ2-7; D ambiguous. CDR3 length: 14 amino acids. V lost 2 bases and J 1 base, leaving 9 bases between the germline ends. The germline gives CDR1 MNHEY, CDR2 SVGAGI. The DNA of the CDR3 is TGTGCCAGCAGTTACGGGCTTAGATCCTACGAGCAGTACTTC. Translation gives CASSYGLRSYEQYF.

This chain joins TRBV18 and TRBJ1-3, with D possibly TRBD1 on 6 matching bases. CDR3 length: 14 amino acids. Germline V gene data show CDR1 as KGHSH and CDR2 as LQKENI. V was trimmed by 4 bases and J by 0 bases, leaving 7 bases between them. The CDR3 is CASSLQGSGNTIYF. DNA of the CDR3: TGTGCCAGCTCACTACAGGGCTCTGGAAACACCATATATTTT.

The V call is TRBV6-5, the J call TRBJ1-4, with TRBD1 as a possible D gene (6 bases). This CDR3 spans 15 amino acids. The V and J ends lost 7 bases and 8 bases respectively, with 20 bases between them. Germline V gene sequence: CDR1 MNHEY, CDR2 SVGAGI. The CDR3 here is CASTRGGTFPEKLFF. The CDR3 nucleotides read TGTGCCAGCACCCGGGGGGGGACATTCCCCGAAAAACTGTTTTTT.

The chain links TRBV5-8 to TRBJ1-1; TRBD1 is a possible D gene (5 bases). This CDR3 comprises 16 residues. Trimming cost V 0 bases and J 0 bases, with 12 bases left between them. Germline CDR1 and CDR2: SGHTS and YDEGEE. DNA of the CDR3: TGTGCCAGCAGCTTGGGTGCAGGGAACATGAACACTGAAGCTTTCTTT. Its translation is CASSLGAGNMNTEAFF.

The rearrangement joins TRBV19 to TRBJ1-5; tentative D call: TRBD1 (6 bases). The CDR3 extends over 17 amino acids. With 1 base removed from V and 9 bases from J, the gap between germline ends came to 22 bases. In germline, CDR1 is LNHDA, CDR2 SQIVND (reference sequence). The CDR3 sequence: CASSIGGRGGRETPQHF. The CDR3 DNA reads as TGTGCCAGTAGTATAGGAGGTCGCGGGGGGCGAGAGACGCCCCAGCATTTT.

This clone was picked up one time. The CDR3: CASSFSMDRVYSYEQYF. CDR3 bases: TGTGCCAGCAGTTTTTCCATGGACAGGGTTTACTCCTACGAGCAGTACTTC. The chain links TRBV28 to TRBJ2-7; 8 nucleotides agree with TRBD1. This CDR3 is 17 amino acids long. The V gene's germline CDR1 is MDHEN and CDR2 SYDVKM. Trimming took 3 bases from V and 0 from J; bases not matched to a gene: 10.

The chain joins TRBV6-6 to TRBJ2-1; maybe TRBD1 (5 bases). CDR3 size: 15 residues. Germline assignment: CDR1 MNHNY and CDR2 SVGAGI (reference sequence). V was trimmed by 5 bases and J by 2 bases, leaving 13 bases between them. The CDR3 here is CASSTVGVTYNEQFF. Here the CDR3 DNA reads TGTGCCAGCAGTACGGTAGGGGTTACCTACAATGAGCAGTTCTTC.

This chain joins TRBV11-2 and TRBJ2-3; TRBD2 is a possible D gene (5 bases). V dropped 3 bases and J dropped 6 bases, with 13 bases sitting between them. The CDR3 length is 14 residues. Germline values: CDR1 SGHAT, CDR2 FQNNGV. The CDR3 is CASSFSGLKDTQYF. CDR3 DNA: TGTGCCAGCAGCTTCTCGGGGTTGAAGGATACGCAGTATTTT.

The CDR3 loop reads CASSFQGSVTNEQFF. The CDR3 DNA is TGTGCCAGCAGCTTCCAGGGGTCGGTGACCAATGAGCAGTTCTTC. The chain joins TRBV7-3 to TRBJ2-1; D may be TRBD1 (6 bases). Trimming removed 3 bases at V and 6 bases at J, with 15 bases between. This CDR3 region has 15 residues. Per the germline V gene, CDR1 is SGHTA and CDR2 is FQGTGA. Together with reference TRBV7-3 and TRBJ2-1, the CDR3 gives the full variable domain: GAGVSQTPSNKVTEKGKYVELRCDPISGHTALYWYRQSLGQGPEFLIYFQGTGAADDSGLPNDRFFAVRPEGSVSTLKIQRTERGDSAVYLCASSFQGSVTNEQFFGPGTRLTVL.

J is TRBJ2-1 and V is TRBV6-2 or TRBV6-3; 12 nucleotides align to TRBD2. Trimming cost V 2 bases and J 3 bases; bases outside gene matches: 8. This CDR3 spans 18 amino acids. Germline lookup yields CDR1 MNHEY and CDR2 SVGEGT. The CDR3 bases are TGTGCCAGCAGTTACGTTTCTGGACTAGCGGGGTACTACAATGAGCAGTTCTTC. Translated, it gives CASSYVSGLAGYYNEQFF.

V is TRBV30 and J is TRBJ1-2; weak D call: TRBD1 (5 bases). CDR1 is GTSNPN and CDR2 is SVGIG in the germline V gene (reference sequence). V lost 7 bases and J lost 3, with 21 bases in between. The CDR3 runs 15 residues. This chain's CDR3 is CASSTGRGEDYGYTF. In DNA, the CDR3 is TGTGCCTCCTCCACTGGGAGAGGGGAGGACTATGGCTACACCTTC. The whole variable domain, filled in from reference TRBV30 and TRBJ1-2, reads SQTIHQWPATLVQPVGSPLSLECTVEGTSNPNLYWYRQAAGRGLQLLFYSVGIGQISSEVPQNLSASRPQDRQFILSSKKLLLSDSGFYLCASSTGRGEDYGYTFGSGTRLTVV.

This clone was recorded only once. This sequence joins TRBV6-1 and TRBJ2-1; tentative D call: TRBD1 (5 bases). Germline V CDR1 and CDR2: MNHNS, SASEGT. V was clipped by 2 bases and J by 9 bases, with 11 bases between them. The CDR3 covers 13 residues. CDR3 in DNA: TGTGCCAGCAGTGAATCCCGAAGGGGTGAGCAGTTCTTC. Protein sequence: CASSESRRGEQFF.

The chain recombines TRBV5-4 with TRBJ2-3; TRBD1 aligns across 9 bases. The CDR3 covers 15 residues. Germline V gives CDR1 SGHNT, CDR2 YYREEE (reference sequence). With V trimmed by 4 bases and J by 4 bases, 7 bases remained unmatched. CDR3 bases: TGTGCCAGCAGCCTTACAGGGGGCGGGGCAGATACGCAGTATTTT. It specifies CASSLTGGGADTQYF.